A single sample gave rise to the 2 T cell receptor beta chains below, sequenced in a study of blood T cells in healthy people across ages (dated by TCRdb to about 2015). Libraries were prepared through 5' RACE. The sequencing machine was an Illumina HiSeq 2500. A second PCR of about 6 to 12 cycles was run with a J-beta primer mix and a sample-barcoded 5' primer. TCRdb passed the public sequencing reads through fastp at Q25 and MiXCR, retaining productive beta sequences. When rows share a CDR3 protein, they turn into one entry using the most common DNA and genes. This sample gives about a million distinct CDR3 sequences in total; around 54% of them show up just once. Of the sample, about a fifth is held by the ten largest clones. Material: blood. The source is a woman in her fifties or sixties in good health.

In the case of this clonotype: This may be a read error: a much more frequent sequence differs by one nucleotide. The chain links TRBV4-2 to TRBJ2-3, with D perhaps TRBD2 (6 bases). The length of the CDR3 is 16 residues. Germline CDR1 reads LGHNA; CDR2 reads YNFKEQ. CDR3 DNA sequence: TGTGCCGGCAGCCAAGGAGGGCCAATGGATACAGATACGCAGTATTTT. Protein: CAGSQGGPMDTDTQYF.

To note about this clonotype: One junction end does not reproduce the germline sequence, and a read error may be involved. The gene calls are TRBV27 and TRBJ1-5; D is possibly TRBD1 (6 bases). This CDR3 contains 14 residues. CDR1 and CDR2 from the germline V gene are MNHEY and SMNVEV (reference sequence). Here the CDR3 DNA reads TGTGCCGGCAGTTTATTGGGGGGCCGTCAGCCCCAGCATTTT. Encoded protein: CAGSLLGGRQPQHF.